The 4 T cell receptor beta chains below come from one sample, sequenced in a study of STAT5B mutations in CD4+ large granular lymphocyte leukemia. The repertoire was sequenced with immunoSEQ multiplex PCR; TCRdb's copy has only in-frame clones and lacks some. The sample holds about 32,000 clones; 78% are singletons and the top ten take approximately 2.5%. What was sequenced was CD4+ T cells from blood buffy coats. Receptors were obtained from a human donor in good health.

This chain joins TRBV7-2 and TRBJ2-1; D is ambiguous. V was trimmed by 4 bases and J by 12 bases, leaving 13 bases between them. CDR1 SGHTA and CDR2 FQGNSA come from the germline V gene. The CDR3 contains 12 residues. This CDR3 is CASSWATEGQFF. The CDR3 DNA sequence: TGTGCCAGCAGCTGGGCGACCGAAGGGCAGTTCTTC.

This clone was detected only once. The rearrangement joins TRBV28 to TRBJ2-7; 9 bases fit TRBD1. The CDR3 runs 15 residues. The trim removed 5 bases at V and 2 bases at J, leaving 7 bases unmatched. Germline loops: CDR1 MDHEN, CDR2 SYDVKM. This CDR3 reads CASSSPGQGAYEQYF. In DNA form, the CDR3 reads TGTGCCAGCAGTAGTCCGGGACAGGGCGCCTACGAGCAGTACTTC.

This clone was counted once. The chain uses TRBV27 and TRBJ1-5; no firm D call. The V gene's germline CDR1 is MNHEY and CDR2 SMNVEV (reference sequence). The V end was cut by 1 base, the J end by 0 bases, with 7 bases between. There are 15 residues in the CDR3. The CDR3: CASSLFGVSNQPQHF. In nucleotides, the CDR3 is TGTGCCAGCAGTTTATTCGGGGTTAGCAATCAGCCCCAGCATTTT.

The chain joins TRBV7-9 to TRBJ2-2; tentative D call: TRBD2 (5 bases). The CDR3 runs 15 residues. V gave up 1 base and J gave up 1 base, with 7 bases separating them. Per the germline V gene, CDR1 is SEHNR and CDR2 is FQNEAQ (reference sequence). Written as DNA, the CDR3 is TGTGCCAGCAGCTTAGGGACTGGGAACACCGGGGAGCTGTTTTTT. The encoded protein is CASSLGTGNTGELFF.